Listed below are T cell receptor beta chains from one sample, sequenced in a study of beta chain features in type 1 diabetes. Profiled with immunoSEQ multiplex PCR; TCRdb holds only in-frame clones, not every one. The sample lists some 99,000 clones, almost 40% seen once, with about 0.063% in the top ten. Sequenced material: stem cell memory CD4+ T cells from blood. These receptors came from a woman under 30 in good health. The CDR3 runs from the conserved cysteine through the conserved F or W. Each record gives: D gene, clone size, J gene, V gene, CDR3 protein, CDR3 DNA. D genes are given only for firm matches. Clone size is shown for a subset of rows, as once, few, many or a class of expanded clone.

>TRBD1|.|TRBJ2-2|TRBV29-1
CSVRTDRGSFNTGELFF
TGCAGCGTTCGAACCGACAGGGGGAGCTTTAACACCGGGGAGCTGTTTTTT
>TRBD2|.|TRBJ2-7|TRBV6-5
CATRLAGRYEQYF
TGTGCCACCCGATTAGCGGGGAGATACGAGCAGTACTTC
>.|.|TRBJ2-1|TRBV19
CASRDGSSYNEQFF
TGTGCCAGCCGAGACGGGAGCTCCTACAATGAGCAGTTCTTC
>TRBD2|.|TRBJ2-7|TRBV4-3
CASSQVGRLAGALNSYEQYF
TGCGCCAGCAGCCAAGTAGGACGGCTAGCGGGAGCCCTCAACTCCTACGAGCAGTACTTC
>.|.|TRBJ1-5|TRBV30
CAWSVRGKQPQHF
TGTGCCTGGAGTGTACGAGGGAAGCAGCCCCAGCATTTT
>.|few|TRBJ2-1|TRBV28
CASSLTLRQFF
TGTGCCAGCAGTTTGACACTCCGACAGTTCTTC
>TRBD2|.|TRBJ2-1|TRBV19
CASSIGTSGRLRVVGEQFF
TGTGCCAGTAGTATAGGAACTAGCGGGAGATTGAGGGTTGTGGGTGAGCAGTTCTTC
>TRBD1|.|TRBJ2-5|TRBV29-1
CSVGQGQETQYF
TGCAGCGTTGGACAGGGACAAGAGACCCAGTACTTC
>.|.|TRBJ1-1|TRBV29-1
CSVTRWTEAFF
TGCAGCGTTACCAGATGGACTGAAGCTTTCTTT
>.|many|TRBJ2-7|TRBV18
CASSPGLSYEQYF
TGTGCCAGCTCCCCCGGACTGTCCTACGAGCAGTACTTC
>TRBD2|few|TRBJ2-3|TRBV7-3
CASSSGLARTDTQYF
TGTGCCAGCAGCTCAGGACTAGCGCGCACAGATACGCAGTATTTT
>.|few|TRBJ2-7|TRBV7-9
CASSSTYEQYF
TGTGCCAGCAGCTCTACCTACGAGCAGTACTTC
>.|.|TRBJ1-4|TRBV6-1
CASNSAVNEKLFF
TGTGCCAGCAACTCTGCCGTTAATGAAAAACTGTTTTTT
>.|.|TRBJ1-2|TRBV6-5
CASSYRTARGYTF
TGTGCCAGCAGTTACAGGACAGCAAGGGGCTACACCTTC
>.|.|TRBJ2-2|TRBV27
CASTSNSANTGELFF
TGTGCCAGCACCTCCAACAGTGCGAACACCGGGGAGCTGTTTTTT
>.|.|TRBJ2-7|TRBV5-1
CASSLPGSSYEQYF
TGCGCCAGCAGCTTGCCTGGGAGCTCCTACGAGCAGTACTTC
>TRBD1|few|TRBJ1-2|TRBV29-1
CSVGRGYVNYGYTF
TGCAGCGTTGGCAGGGGGTACGTTAACTATGGCTACACCTTC
>TRBD1|few|TRBJ1-5|TRBV18
CASSPGQGDNQPQHF
TGTGCCAGCTCACCGGGACAGGGGGACAATCAGCCCCAGCATTTT
>.|.|TRBJ2-1|TRBV21-1
CASSKEASGRSYEQFF
TGTGCCAGCAGCAAAGAGGCTAGCGGGAGATCGTATGAGCAGTTCTTC
>TRBD1|.|TRBJ2-7|TRBV2
CARGTDSREQYF
TGTGCCAGAGGGACAGATAGCCGCGAGCAGTACTTC
>TRBD1|few|TRBJ2-6|TRBV28
CASRSGGTGANVLTF
TGTGCCAGCAGATCAGGGGGAACTGGGGCCAACGTCCTGACTTTC
>.|.|TRBJ2-3|TRBV4-2
CASSQESTSPSTDTQYF
TGTGCCAGCAGCCAAGAGTCGACTTCCCCTAGCACAGATACGCAGTATTTT
>.|once|TRBJ2-7|TRBV19
CASSRWAGPYEQYF
TGTGCCAGTAGCAGGTGGGCAGGTCCCTACGAGCAGTACTTC
>.|.|TRBJ2-5|TRBV5-6
CASSLRGTPSKETQYF
TGTGCCAGCAGCTTGCGGGGGACCCCAAGTAAAGAGACCCAGTACTTC
>TRBD2|.|TRBJ2-1|TRBV4-2
CASSQEGIAGGHNEQFF
TGTGCCAGCAGCCAAGAAGGGATAGCGGGAGGCCACAATGAGCAGTTCTTC
>.|once|TRBJ2-3|TRBV5-1
CASRWGEGLSTDTQYF
TGCGCCAGCAGATGGGGTGAGGGTTTGAGCACAGATACGCAGTATTTT
>TRBD2|.|TRBJ2-5|TRBV9
CASSSGTSGGQETQYF
TGTGCCAGCAGCAGTGGGACTAGCGGGGGCCAAGAGACCCAGTACTTC
>.|.|TRBJ2-6|TRBV18
CASSQVTGSGANVLTF
TGTGCCAGCTCACAAGTCACCGGCTCTGGGGCCAACGTCCTGACTTTC
>.|few|TRBJ1-1|TRBV7-8
CASSLEGPRVTEAFF
TGTGCCAGCAGCTTAGAAGGTCCCAGGGTCACTGAAGCTTTCTTT
>.|few|TRBJ1-2|TRBV9
CASSGHLSNYGYTF
TGTGCCAGCAGCGGACACCTGTCTAACTATGGCTACACCTTC
>TRBD1|.|TRBJ1-2|TRBV2
CASRGQGYGYTF
TGTGCCAGCCGGGGACAGGGATACGGCTACACCTTC